The present entry profiles one TCR beta chain with its context. Its target is not known. The data stem from a study of CXCR3-negative and CXCR3-positive naive CD8 T cells. On the study more broadly: The libraries yielded 130 million to 150 million TRB reads, about 1.5 +/- 0.3 million each.

Findings of the study overall: High diversity, comparable across both naive subsets, contrasted with much lower diversity in memory CD8+ cells. For naive cells, CXCR3-negative and CXCR3-positive subsets had similar TRBV-TRBJ usage; for memory cells, usage differed. Comparison of naive subsets found surface CD5 to be comparable, and TCR strength was inferred on the basis of TRB CDR3 properties.

In preparing the TRB cDNA libraries, 5' RACE with UMI labels was used. TCRdb reprocessed the 5' RACE reads, with one entry per CDR3 protein and no DNA. This sample's table reports around 52,000 distinct CDR3 sequences. Germline CDR1 reads SEHNR; CDR2 reads FQNEAQ (reference sequence). This CDR3 is 15 amino acids long. The receptor was isolated from a human donor in good health. Some clones in this sample may be carry-over from other donors' samples. The chain joins TRBV7-9 to TRBJ2-3. The sequenced sample was memory CD8+ T cells from blood. The CDR3 sequence is CASSTAVSSTDTQYF.